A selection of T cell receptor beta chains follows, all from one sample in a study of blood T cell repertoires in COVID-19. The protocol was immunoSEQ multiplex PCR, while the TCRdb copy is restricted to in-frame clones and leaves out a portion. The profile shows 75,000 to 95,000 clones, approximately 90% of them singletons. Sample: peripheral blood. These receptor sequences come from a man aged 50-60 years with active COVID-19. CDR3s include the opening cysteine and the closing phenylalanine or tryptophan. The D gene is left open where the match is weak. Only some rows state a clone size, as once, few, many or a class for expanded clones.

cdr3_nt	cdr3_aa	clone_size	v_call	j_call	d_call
TGTGCCAGCAGCCCCGGACAGGGTTCGAACTATGGCTACACCTTC	CASSPGQGSNYGYTF	-	TRBV11-2	TRBJ1-2	TRBD1
TGCGCCAGCAGCTCCGGGACTAGCGGGAGCGTGCAGTACTTC	CASSSGTSGSVQYF	few	TRBV5-1	TRBJ2-7	TRBD2
TGTGCCAGCAGACCATACAGGGGCTCCTACAATGAGCAGTTCTTC	CASRPYRGSYNEQFF	-	TRBV28	TRBJ2-1	TRBD1
TGTGCCAGTAGTATGTCGGAGTCTGGAAACACCATATATTTT	CASSMSESGNTIYF	-	TRBV19	TRBJ1-3	-
TGTGCCAGCAGCTTAGGGGGGACAGGGTATTATCGCGTTCCCGGGGAGCTGTTTTTT	CASSLGGTGYYRVPGELFF	-	TRBV7-2	TRBJ2-2	TRBD1
TGTGCCAGTAGCCCGAGTTTATACGGGTGGAACACCGGGGAGCTGTTTTTT	CASSPSLYGWNTGELFF	-	TRBV19	TRBJ2-2	-
TGCGCCAGCAGCCAAACCGGGACAGGTCTATACGAGCAGTACTTC	CASSQTGTGLYEQYF	-	TRBV4-1	TRBJ2-7	TRBD1
TGTGCCAGCGAAGGGCTAGCGGGAGGGAAGGATACGCAGTATTTT	CASEGLAGGKDTQYF	-	TRBV27	TRBJ2-3	TRBD2
TGTGCCAGCAGCAAAAAAACCCCGGGGGGCGGCTTAGCGGGAGTCGATACGCAGTATTTT	CASSKKTPGGGLAGVDTQYF	-	TRBV21-1	TRBJ2-3	-
TGTGCCAGCAGCACGTGGGACAGGGGGCTGTACGAGCAGTACTTC	CASSTWDRGLYEQYF	-	TRBV7-2	TRBJ2-7	TRBD1
TGTGCCATCAGTGGACAGGAACATGCCGGGGAGCTGTTTTTT	CAISGQEHAGELFF	-	TRBV10-3	TRBJ2-2	-
TGTGCCAGCAGCCTCGGGTACCACTATGGCTACACCTTC	CASSLGYHYGYTF	-	TRBV5-8	TRBJ1-2	-
TGTGCCAGCAGCGAGTACGAAGCTTTCTTT	CASSEYEAFF	-	TRBV7-9	TRBJ1-1	-
TGTGCCAGCAGCGTAGGCGCGGACTATGGCTACACCTTC	CASSVGADYGYTF	once	TRBV9	TRBJ1-2	-
TGTGCCAGCAGCGCGACAGGGGGACTCACAGATACGCAGTATTTT	CASSATGGLTDTQYF	-	TRBV9	TRBJ2-3	TRBD1
TGTGCCATCAGTGCGGGGACAGGAGCCTATGGCTACACCTTC	CAISAGTGAYGYTF	-	TRBV10-3	TRBJ1-2	TRBD1
TGTGCCAGCAGCTTCCGGGAGACCCAGTACTTC	CASSFRETQYF	-	TRBV5-8	TRBJ2-5	-
TGTGCCAGCAGGGACTCGGGGACAGGGGGGCAGTTCTTC	CASRDSGTGGQFF	-	TRBV12-3/TRBV12-4	TRBJ2-1	TRBD1
TGTGCCAGCACCGAAAACCGGGACAGCTACTACGAGCAGTACTTC	CASTENRDSYYEQYF	-	TRBV28	TRBJ2-7	TRBD1
TGTGCCAGCAGCTTAGACGGTGTTTACGGGGAGCTGTTTTTT	CASSLDGVYGELFF	-	TRBV11-2	TRBJ2-2	-
TGTGCCAGCAGTGACCGAGAGAGTGAAGCTTTCTTT	CASSDRESEAFF	-	TRBV2	TRBJ1-1	-
TGCGCCAGCAGCCACCCCGGACGGGGTTTCGACGAGCAGTACTTC	CASSHPGRGFDEQYF	-	TRBV4-1	TRBJ2-7	-
TGTGCCAGCAGCTTAGTCCCAGGGGTGGAGGATACGCAGTATTTT	CASSLVPGVEDTQYF	-	TRBV11-2	TRBJ2-3	-
TGTGCCACCAGACAGGGGGGGGACTCTGGAAACACCATATATTTT	CATRQGGDSGNTIYF	few	TRBV10-3	TRBJ1-3	TRBD1
TGTGCCAGCTCACCAGGGACTAGCACAGATACGCAGTATTTT	CASSPGTSTDTQYF	once	TRBV18	TRBJ2-3	-
TGTGCCAGCAGCGGAGACAGGGGGGGCTTTTACACCGGGGAGCTGTTTTTT	CASSGDRGGFYTGELFF	-	TRBV7-9	TRBJ2-2	TRBD1
TGTGCCAGCAGTACAGGGGACCTTGCCGGTGGCTACACCTTC	CASSTGDLAGGYTF	-	TRBV6-4	TRBJ1-2	TRBD1
TGCGCCAGCAGCTTGGGGATTGGGAGCTCCTACAATGAGCAGTTCTTC	CASSLGIGSSYNEQFF	-	TRBV5-1	TRBJ2-1	-
TGTGCCACCAGCAACGAACGGTTCCCTCACTCCTACGAGCAGTACTTC	CATSNERFPHSYEQYF	-	TRBV15	TRBJ2-7	-
TGTGCCAGTAGTCCCCCGCCAGGGAAGGGCTTAGAAAAACTGTTTTTT	CASSPPPGKGLEKLFF	-	TRBV19	TRBJ1-4	-
TGTGCCAGCAGCTTGGTTAGCGGTCCGCACAATGAGCAGTTCTTC	CASSLVSGPHNEQFF	-	TRBV5-4	TRBJ2-1	-
TGTGCCAGCGCTTTACTAGCGGGAGTTAATGAGCAGTTCTTC	CASALLAGVNEQFF	-	TRBV6-6	TRBJ2-1	TRBD2
TGTGCCAGCAGCGTAGAAGGACTAGCCGGGAATGAGCAGTTCTTC	CASSVEGLAGNEQFF	-	TRBV9	TRBJ2-1	TRBD2
TGTGCCAGCAGCCCCGGGACTAGCGGGGGGGCCATCACCGGGGAGCTGTTTTTT	CASSPGTSGGAITGELFF	-	TRBV13	TRBJ2-2	TRBD2
TGCGCCAGCAGTCACCAAACCGGGACAGATATACCCACTTCCTACGAGCAGTACTTC	CASSHQTGTDIPTSYEQYF	-	TRBV23-1	TRBJ2-7	TRBD1
TGTGCCAGCAGGGACAGGGGGAATAATTCACCCCTCCACTTT	CASRDRGNNSPLHF	few	TRBV2	TRBJ1-6	TRBD1